One sample yielded the 10 T cell receptor beta chains listed below, sequenced in a study of T cell responses to AZD1222 COVID-19 vaccine. Measured with immunoSEQ multiplex PCR; TCRdb has only the in-frame clones, and not every one. The sample has about 180,000 clones, 85% to 90% seen once; the top ten hold around 0.5%. The sequencing here drew on peripheral blood, taken on day 0 of AZD1222 vaccination. These receptors came from an adult in good health.

For this clone: Mismatch with germline at one junction end may stem from a read error. This chain connects TRBV19 to TRBJ2-5, with D perhaps being TRBD1 or TRBD2 (5 bases each). The CDR3 consists of 15 residues. Looked up from germline, CDR1 is LNHDA and CDR2 is SQIVND (reference sequence). CDR3: CASSIARRGQETQYF. In nucleotides, the CDR3 is TGTGCTAGTAGTATAGCGCGTAGGGGCCAAGAGACCCAGTACTTC.

The rearrangement uses TRBV6-2 or TRBV6-3 and TRBJ2-1; TRBD2 aligns across 7 bases. Per the germline V gene, CDR1 is MNHEY and CDR2 is SVGEGT. CDR3 size: 14 residues. With V trimmed by 6 bases and J by 6 bases, 8 bases remained unmatched. The CDR3 coding sequence is TGTGCCAGCAGCTTTATAGCGGGCTTCAATGAGCAGTTCTTC. This sequence encodes CASSFIAGFNEQFF.

J is TRBJ1-4 and V is TRBV6-5; D not certain. Germline V gene lookup returns CDR1 MNHEY and CDR2 SVGAGI. Trimming stripped 7 bases from V and 6 bases from J, with 18 bases between. CDR3 length equals 15 residues. CDR3 region: CASNHHESVDEKLFF. The CDR3 DNA sequence: TGTGCCAGCAATCACCATGAGAGTGTAGATGAAAAACTGTTTTTT.

Notes on this clone: A junction end diverges from the germline sequence, so it may reflect a read error. The V and J genes are TRBV2 and TRBJ2-7; 11 positions match TRBD1. The CDR3 is 13 amino acids. Germline V CDR1 and CDR2: SNHLY, FYNNEI. The CDR3 sequence: CASSADRGRECHF. The CDR3 bases are TGTGCCAGCAGCGCGGACAGGGGGCGAGAGTGTCACTTC.

The rearrangement joins TRBV9 to TRBJ2-2; TRBD1 is a possible D gene (5 bases). The V gene lost 1 base and the J gene lost 2 bases, with 12 bases spanning the gap. This CDR3 is 16 amino acids long. Germline loops: CDR1 SGDLS, CDR2 YYNGEE. The CDR3 DNA is TGTGCCAGCAGCGTACGGATGGGGCCCAACACCGGGGAGCTGTTTTTT. Its protein product is CASSVRMGPNTGELFF.

This clone was detected only once. V gene TRBV12-5 combines with J gene TRBJ2-1; D unresolved. Germline values: CDR1 LGHNT, CDR2 FRNRAP. The CDR3 runs to 11 residues. The V end lost 3 bases, the J end lost 8 bases, and 5 bases lay between the germline ends. Here the CDR3 DNA reads TGTGCTAGTGGTTTCTTGGATGAGCAGTTCTTC. This codes for CASGFLDEQFF.

With regard to this clone: Other DNA variants within this sample encode the same CDR3. The genes are TRBV9 and TRBJ1-1; possibly TRBD1 for D (5 bases). This CDR3 contains 15 residues. Germline V gene lookup returns CDR1 SGDLS and CDR2 YYNGEE. Deletions cut 4 bases from V and 0 bases from J, with 13 bases between. The CDR3 bases are TGTGCCAGCAGCCTCTCCGGGGGGATGAACACTGAAGCTTTCTTT. Protein sequence: CASSLSGGMNTEAFF.

V usage is TRBV28 and J usage is TRBJ1-6; D is unresolved. The CDR3 contains 13 residues. From germline, CDR1 is MDHEN and CDR2 SYDVKM. Trimming removed 10 bases from V and 6 bases from J, with 13 bases in between. In DNA, the CDR3 is TGTGCCATTGGGAAGGAGGTTAATTCACCCCTCCACTTT. Translating it yields CAIGKEVNSPLHF.

V gene TRBV27 combines with J gene TRBJ2-1; D may correspond to TRBD1 or TRBD2 (6 bases each). The V gene's germline CDR1 is MNHEY and CDR2 SMNVEV (reference sequence). This CDR3 comprises 13 residues. Trimming took 10 bases from V and 8 from J, leaving 18 bases between them. CDR3 residues: CATRVGGFHEQFF. For the CDR3, the DNA is TGTGCCACCCGGGTAGGGGGGTTCCATGAGCAGTTCTTC.

This sequence joins TRBV12-3 or TRBV12-4 and TRBJ1-2; D remains ambiguous. This CDR3 is built from 12 residues. V lost 6 bases and J lost 7, with 12 bases in between. The CDR3 nucleotides read TGTGCCAGCAGCAACACTTGGCGTGGCTACACCTTC. It codes for CASSNTWRGYTF.